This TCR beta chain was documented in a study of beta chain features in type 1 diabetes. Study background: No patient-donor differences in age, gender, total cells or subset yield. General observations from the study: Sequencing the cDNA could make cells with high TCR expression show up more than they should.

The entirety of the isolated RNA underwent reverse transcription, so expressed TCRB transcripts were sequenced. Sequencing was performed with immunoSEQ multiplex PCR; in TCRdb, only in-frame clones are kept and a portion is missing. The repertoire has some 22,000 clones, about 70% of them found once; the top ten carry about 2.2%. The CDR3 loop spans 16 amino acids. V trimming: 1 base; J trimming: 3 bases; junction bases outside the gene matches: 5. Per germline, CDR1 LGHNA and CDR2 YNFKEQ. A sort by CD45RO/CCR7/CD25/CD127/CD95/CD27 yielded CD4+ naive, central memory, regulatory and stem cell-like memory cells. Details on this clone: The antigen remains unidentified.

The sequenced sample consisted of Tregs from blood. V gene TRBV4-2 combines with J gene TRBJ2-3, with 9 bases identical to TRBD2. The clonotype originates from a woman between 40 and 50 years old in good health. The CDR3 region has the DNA TGTGCCAGCAGCCAAGCCCTAGCGGGGACTACAGATACGCAGTATTTT. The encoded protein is CASSQALAGTTDTQYF.